These 18 T cell receptor beta chains came from one sample sequenced in a study of radiotherapy plus CTLA-4 blockade in lung cancer. Measured with immunoSEQ multiplex PCR; TCRdb has only the in-frame clones, and not every one. The data contain 50,000 or so clones, around 76% of them seen just once; the ten biggest clones take up 8.3%. The sample was peripheral blood, taken from a patient treated with radiotherapy plus ipilimumab. Source of these receptors: a human donor with non-small cell lung cancer who had stable disease on radiotherapy plus ipilimumab.

This clone has just a few counts. The chain combines TRBV7-9 with TRBJ2-7, with 9 positions matching TRBD2. V shed 5 bases and J 4 bases; nucleotides not matched to a gene: 6. This CDR3 region has 14 residues. Germline V lookup: CDR1 SEHNR, CDR2 FQNEAQ (reference sequence). The CDR3 protein is CASSKTSGGYEQYV. The CDR3 bases are TGTGCCAGCAGCAAGACTAGCGGCGGATACGAGCAGTACGTC.

The chain joins TRBV5-1 to TRBJ1-2, with D possibly matching TRBD1 (6 bases). Per the germline V gene, CDR1 is SGHRS and CDR2 is YFSETQ. This CDR3 is built from 14 residues. V lost 0 bases, J lost 7 bases, and 13 bases lay in between. CDR3 sequence: CASSLEVGAGGYTF. In DNA, the CDR3 is TGCGCCAGCAGCTTGGAGGTGGGGGCAGGTGGCTACACCTTC.

The chain combines TRBV7-2 with TRBJ2-7, with 7 bases lining up with TRBD1. CDR1 and CDR2 from the germline V gene are SGHTA and FQGNSA. Germline trimming cut 5 bases from V and 3 bases from J; bases unmatched to any gene: 4. The CDR3 is 13 amino acids. This chain's CDR3 is CASSNNRGYEQYF. CDR3 sequence (DNA): TGTGCCAGCAGCAACAACAGGGGCTACGAGCAGTACTTC. Drawing the rest from reference TRBV7-2 and TRBJ2-7, the complete variable domain is GAGVSQSPSNKVTEKGKDVELRCDPISGHTALYWYRQSLGQGLEFLIYFQGNSAPDKSGLPSDRFSAERTGGSVSTLTIQRTQQEDSAVYLCASSNNRGYEQYFGPGTRLTVT.

V is TRBV4-1 and J is TRBJ1-2; no clear D gene. The germline gives CDR1 MGHRA, CDR2 YSYEKL. The CDR3 runs 15 residues. V lost 0 bases, J lost 4 bases, and 12 bases lay in between. CDR3 region: CASSQDDGLGYGYTF. The CDR3 nucleotides read TGCGCCAGCAGCCAAGATGACGGATTGGGCTATGGCTACACCTTC.

By proportion, this clone is medium-sized. The gene calls are TRBV6-6 and TRBJ1-2; D possibly corresponds to TRBD1 (6 bases). V was cut by 4 bases and J by 5 bases, with 20 bases left in between. CDR1 and CDR2 from the germline V gene are MNHNY and SVGAGI (reference sequence). The CDR3 has 16 residues. CDR3 in DNA: TGTGCCAGCAGTTCCGGGCAGGGGTCGACCAAGTATGGCTACACCTTC. This codes for CASSSGQGSTKYGYTF.

This chain uses TRBV19 with TRBJ1-5, with 9 bases that match TRBD1. Losses at the gene ends were 7 bases for V and 3 bases for J; bases not matched to a gene: 7. This CDR3 has 15 amino acids. Per germline, CDR1 LNHDA and CDR2 SQIVND (reference sequence). CDR3 protein: CASTQNRGLNQPQHF. In DNA form, the CDR3 reads TGTGCCAGTACTCAGAACAGGGGGCTCAATCAGCCCCAGCATTTT.

The V and J genes are TRBV28 and TRBJ1-1, with 8 bases that match TRBD1. The germline CDR1 and CDR2 sequences are MDHEN and SYDVKM. The CDR3 runs to 14 residues. V lost 6 bases, J lost 0 bases, and 3 bases stayed unmatched. CDR3 protein: CASSLTGVNTEAFF. The CDR3 nucleotides are TGTGCCAGCAGCCTGACAGGGGTGAACACTGAAGCTTTCTTT.

The chain is built from TRBV20-1 and TRBJ1-2; D remains ambiguous. In germline, CDR1 is DFQATT, CDR2 SNEGSKA (reference sequence). This CDR3 is 9 amino acids long. Here the CDR3 DNA reads TGCACATGGTGCTATGGCTACACCTTC. Protein product: CTWCYGYTF.

The J gene is TRBJ2-3, the V gene TRBV5-4; unclear D gene. The germline V gene has CDR1 SGHNT and CDR2 YYREEE (reference sequence). Trimming cost V 2 bases and J 0 bases, with 4 bases left between them. The length of the CDR3 is 13 residues. The CDR3 DNA sequence: TGTGCCAGCAGCTTAGGTAGCACAGATACGCAGTATTTT. This sequence encodes CASSLGSTDTQYF. The entire variable domain, with the rest obtained from reference TRBV5-4 and TRBJ2-3, is as follows: ETGVTQSPTHLIKTRGQQVTLRCSSQSGHNTVSWYQQALGQGPQFIFQYYREEENGRGNFPPRFSGLQFPNYSSELNVNALELDDSALYLCASSLGSTDTQYFGPGTRLTVL.

This clone came up once. The rearrangement uses TRBV27 and TRBJ1-1, with D perhaps TRBD1 (5 bases). Between the trimmed V and J ends, which lost 5 bases and 3 bases, there was a span of 16 bases. This CDR3 contains 15 residues. From germline, CDR1 is MNHEY and CDR2 SMNVEV (reference sequence). The CDR3 spells CASSGNRDHYTEAFF. The CDR3 DNA is TGTGCCAGCAGTGGAAACCGGGACCACTACACTGAAGCTTTCTTT.

The chain links TRBV19 to TRBJ1-1; D gene ambiguous. This CDR3 spans 15 amino acids. V was cut by 4 bases and J by 1 base, with 13 bases left in between. CDR1 and CDR2 (germline): LNHDA, SQIVND (reference sequence). CDR3 bases: TGTGCCAGTAGTAACTACCTATCCGGGAACACTGAAGCTTTCTTT. This translates into CASSNYLSGNTEAFF.

Within the sample, this clone is medium-sized. V and J are TRBV7-9 and TRBJ2-7, with 7 bases fitting TRBD1. V dropped 5 bases and J dropped 1; count of bases not matched to a gene: 14. Germline loops: CDR1 SEHNR, CDR2 FQNEAQ (reference sequence). The CDR3 is made up of 17 amino acids. This CDR3 reads CASSEKAPGTVSYEQYF. The CDR3 DNA is TGTGCCAGCAGCGAGAAGGCCCCCGGGACAGTATCCTACGAGCAGTACTTC.

This clone was seen a single time. The chain carries TRBV27 and TRBJ2-5, with 7 bases that match TRBD1. V dropped 5 bases and J dropped 6; count of bases not matched to a gene: 9. Germline V gene sequence: CDR1 MNHEY, CDR2 SMNVEV (reference sequence). There are 14 residues in the CDR3. The CDR3 spells CASSLDRVGQTQYF. CDR3 nucleotide sequence: TGTGCCAGCAGTCTCGACAGGGTTGGACAGACCCAGTACTTC.

The rearrangement links TRBV15 to TRBJ2-1; the match to TRBD2 covers 9 bases. CDR1 is LNHNV, CDR2 YYDKDF, per germline (reference sequence). Germline trimming cut 5 bases from V and 8 bases from J; bases unmatched to any gene: 13. This CDR3 spans 16 amino acids. In DNA, the CDR3 is TGTGCCACCAGCTCCGGGGAGGCGGGGGGGCTTGATGAGCAGTTCTTC. Translating it yields CATSSGEAGGLDEQFF.

The chain carries TRBV4-3 and TRBJ1-4; 8 nucleotides line up with TRBD1. Germline CDR1 LGHNA, CDR2 YSLEER. V trimming: 0 bases; J trimming: 5 bases; junction bases outside the gene matches: 2. CDR3 length: 15 amino acids. The CDR3, as DNA: TGCGCCAGCAGCCAAGACGGGGACAGGAATGAAAAACTGTTTTTT. Translation: CASSQDGDRNEKLFF.

The V call is TRBV28, the J call TRBJ2-7; 8 nucleotides match TRBD2. From germline, CDR1 is MDHEN and CDR2 SYDVKM. The CDR3 has 15 amino acids. V was pared by 6 bases and J by 4 bases, with 11 bases of the junction left unmatched. CDR3 sequence (DNA): TGTGCCAGCAGCCCCGGGGGGGGGACGGCGTACGAGCAGTACGTC. Protein: CASSPGGGTAYEQYV.

The chain carries TRBV27 and TRBJ1-1; no firm D call. The CDR3 consists of 15 residues. The germline V and J ends were trimmed by 3 bases and 0 bases, with 11 bases remaining between them. Looked up from germline, CDR1 is MNHEY and CDR2 is SMNVEV (reference sequence). The CDR3 protein is CASSFFDGMNTEAFF. The CDR3 bases are TGTGCCAGCAGTTTCTTCGACGGTATGAACACTGAAGCTTTCTTT.

This clone has only a few counts. The chain recombines TRBV5-1 with TRBJ1-1, with D possibly being TRBD1 (6 bases). The length of the CDR3 is 15 residues. Germline CDR1 and CDR2: SGHRS and YFSETQ. V shed 0 bases and J shed 1 base, with 10 bases lying between them. CDR3 sequence: CASSLDGGENTEAFF. The DNA of the CDR3 is TGCGCCAGCAGCTTGGATGGGGGCGAGAACACTGAAGCTTTCTTT.